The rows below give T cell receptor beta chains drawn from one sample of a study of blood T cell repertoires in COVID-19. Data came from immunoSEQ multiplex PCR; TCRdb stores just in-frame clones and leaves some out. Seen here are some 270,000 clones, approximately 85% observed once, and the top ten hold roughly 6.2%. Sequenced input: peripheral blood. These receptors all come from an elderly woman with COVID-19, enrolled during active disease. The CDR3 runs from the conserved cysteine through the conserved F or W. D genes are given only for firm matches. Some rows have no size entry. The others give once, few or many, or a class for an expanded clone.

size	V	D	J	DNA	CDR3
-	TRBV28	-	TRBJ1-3	TGTGCCAGCAGTTTGGTCCTCGGCTCTGGAAACACCATATATTTT	CASSLVLGSGNTIYF
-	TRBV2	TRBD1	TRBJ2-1	TGTGCCAGCAGCAGGGACAGGGGGCTCAATGAGCAGTTCTTC	CASSRDRGLNEQFF
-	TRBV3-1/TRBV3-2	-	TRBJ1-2	TGTGCCAGCAGCCGAGGACGGGGTGGCTACACCTTC	CASSRGRGGYTF
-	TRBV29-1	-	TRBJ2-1	TGCAGCGTTGAATGGGACAACCACAATGAGCAGTTCTTC	CSVEWDNHNEQFF
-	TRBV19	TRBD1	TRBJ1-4	TGTGCCAGTAACCCAGGGACAGGGGTAGCTACTAATGAAAAACTGTTTTTT	CASNPGTGVATNEKLFF
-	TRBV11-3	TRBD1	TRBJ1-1	TGTGCCAGCAGCCTGAGGGGGCAAGGAACTGAAGCTTTCTTT	CASSLRGQGTEAFF
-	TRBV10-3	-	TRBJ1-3	TGTGCCGCCGGGGGGGGGCTGGCTGGAAACACCATATATTTT	CAAGGGLAGNTIYF
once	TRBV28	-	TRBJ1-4	TGTGCCAGCAGACTCGATCCAGGTGATCCAAAACTGTTTTTT	CASRLDPGDPKLFF
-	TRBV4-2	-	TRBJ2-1	TGTGCCAGCAGCCAAGTGGCGGGCACCTTCAACAATGAGCAGTTCTTC	CASSQVAGTFNNEQFF
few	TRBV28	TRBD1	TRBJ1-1	TGTGCCAGCAGTTTATGGGACAGGGGATTCGCTTTCTTT	CASSLWDRGFAFF
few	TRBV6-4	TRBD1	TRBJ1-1	TGTGCCAGCAAACAACAGGGGGCAAGCACTGAAGCTTTCTTT	CASKQQGASTEAFF
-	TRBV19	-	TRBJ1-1	TGTGCCAGTAGTATGGGGCCCCAGGACACTGAAGCTTTCTTT	CASSMGPQDTEAFF
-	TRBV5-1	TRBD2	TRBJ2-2	TGCGCCAGCAGCCCAACCCCAGGGAGGGACGGGGAGCTGTTTTTT	CASSPTPGRDGELFF
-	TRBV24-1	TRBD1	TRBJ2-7	TGTGCCACCAGTGATAGGAGACAGGGTACCTACGAGCAGTACTTC	CATSDRRQGTYEQYF
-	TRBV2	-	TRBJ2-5	TGTGCCAGCAGCAACAGGTTTCAGTACTTC	CASSNRFQYF
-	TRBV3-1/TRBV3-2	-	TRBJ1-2	TGTGCCAGCAGCCAAGATTTGCGGGGCTATGGCTACACCTTC	CASSQDLRGYGYTF
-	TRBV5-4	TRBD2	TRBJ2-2	TGTGCCAGCACGGGGGGAAACACCGGGGAGCTGTTTTTT	CASTGGNTGELFF
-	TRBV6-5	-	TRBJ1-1	TGTGCCAGCAGTTCAGGGAACACTGAAGCTTTCTTT	CASSSGNTEAFF
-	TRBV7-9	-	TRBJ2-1	TGTGCCAGCAGCTCAGAGAGAGGGCCCGAAACGGAGCAGTTCTTC	CASSSERGPETEQFF
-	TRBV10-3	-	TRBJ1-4	TGTGCCATTCACGGGGGTAATGAAAAACTGTTTTTT	CAIHGGNEKLFF